This TCR beta chain was found in a study of blood T cell repertoires in COVID-19. About the research overall: Acute-phase and convalescent COVID-19 samples originated in the United States, Italy and Spain. Nucleic acid was either cDNA or gDNA, and it came from T cells, B-cell-depleted T cells, or PBMCs.

Per the study methods: How many nucleated cells were present was estimated from reference gene primer amplification. Only in-frame clones appear in the TCRdb table, and some are missing; sequencing was by immunoSEQ multiplex PCR. V and J calls and clone size are those listed in that table; D and trimming were worked out from the DNA. The table has approximately 170,000 clones, about 88% seen once; the top ten hold approximately 2%. Sequencing input: peripheral blood. The source of this sequence is a man in his fifties or sixties who had recovered from COVID-19.

The CDR3 bases are TGCAGCGCCCGAAGGGGTCAAGAGACCCAGTACTTC. It translates to CSARRGQETQYF. This rearrangement joins TRBV29-1 to TRBJ2-5, with D tentatively TRBD1 (5 bases). V gave up 7 bases and J gave up 2 bases, with 11 bases separating them. Germline lookup yields CDR1 SQVTM and CDR2 ANQGSEA. The CDR3 covers 12 residues. Full variable domain (outside the CDR3, taken from reference TRBV29-1 and TRBJ2-5): SAVISQKPSRDICQRGTSLTIQCQVDSQVTMMFWYRQQPGQSLTLIATANQGSEATYESGFVIDKFPISRPNLTFSTLTVSNMSPEDSSIYLCSARRGQETQYFGPGTRLLVL.